Shown below are 15 T cell receptor beta chains from a single sample sequenced in a study of blood T cell repertoires in COVID-19. TCRdb's copy holds only in-frame clones and misses some; the assay was immunoSEQ multiplex PCR. This sample yields over 45,000 clones, of which around nine tenths are seen a single time; 8.5% belongs to the top ten. The sample was peripheral blood. These receptors were taken from a man in his 60s with active COVID-19.

The J gene is TRBJ1-1, the V gene TRBV18; 10 positions match TRBD1. The germline V gene encodes CDR1 KGHSH and CDR2 LQKENI. This CDR3 is built from 14 residues. The junction had 9 bases not matched to a gene; V was cut back by 4 bases and J by 10 bases. The CDR3 DNA follows: TGTGCCAGCTCACACGGGACAGGGGATTTGGCAGCTTTCTTT. It is translated as CASSHGTGDLAAFF.

The chain is built from TRBV28 and TRBJ2-2; TRBD2 matches at 10 bases. Trimming cost V 0 bases and J 7 bases; bases outside gene matches: 5. The CDR3 is 16 residues long. Germline CDR1 and CDR2: MDHEN and SYDVKM. This CDR3 reads CASSLWLAGDVGELFF. In DNA form, the CDR3 reads TGTGCCAGCAGTTTATGGCTAGCGGGAGATGTCGGGGAGCTGTTTTTT.

V gene TRBV27 combines with J gene TRBJ2-7; tentative D call: TRBD2 (6 bases). V was pared by 5 bases and J by 2 bases, with 7 bases between. The germline gives CDR1 MNHEY, CDR2 SMNVEV (reference sequence). This CDR3 is built from 12 residues. The CDR3 here is CASSGGTYEQYF. CDR3 nucleotides: TGTGCCAGCAGTGGCGGGACCTACGAGCAGTACTTC.

The CDR3, as DNA: TGTGCCAGCAGCTTTCTCGCGGGAGGTGGAGAGCAGTACTTC. It encodes CASSFLAGGGEQYF. The chain carries TRBV5-8 and TRBJ2-7, with TRBD2 identical over 8 bases. Germline V gives CDR1 SGHTS, CDR2 YDEGEE. This CDR3 is 14 amino acids long. Trimming removed 2 bases from V and 7 bases from J; junction bases left unmatched: 8.

This chain uses TRBV5-6 with TRBJ1-1; D call uncertain. Germline V gives CDR1 SGHDT, CDR2 YYEEEE. The CDR3 sequence is 11 residues long. The V end was cut by 3 bases, the J end by 8 bases, with 8 bases between. The CDR3 sequence: CASSWAEEAFF. CDR3 bases: TGTGCCAGCAGCTGGGCAGAAGAAGCTTTCTTT.

The J gene is TRBJ2-3, the V gene TRBV7-8, with 11 bases fitting TRBD2. Unmatched junction bases numbered 6, after V lost 4 bases and J lost 0 bases. CDR3 length: 17 amino acids. Germline V gene lookup returns CDR1 SGHVS and CDR2 FQNEAQ. The CDR3 loop is CASSSRLAGSSTDTQYF. CDR3 nucleotides: TGTGCCAGCAGCTCGCGACTAGCGGGGTCTAGCACAGATACGCAGTATTTT.

In this sample, this clone turned up once. This chain links TRBV29-1 with TRBJ2-1; TRBD2 agrees at 12 bases. Germline V CDR1 and CDR2: SQVTM, ANQGSEA. The CDR3 contains 15 residues. J gave up 7 bases and V 5 bases, and 9 bases lay outside the gene matches. The CDR3 bases are TGCAGCGTTAGACTACTAGCGGGAGGTTCAAATGAGCAGTTCTTC. Encoded protein: CSVRLLAGGSNEQFF.

The count of this clone is one. The rearrangement uses TRBV2 and TRBJ1-1; weak D call: TRBD1 (5 bases). The length of the CDR3 is 12 residues. Trimming shortened V by 6 bases and J by 11 bases, and 16 bases separated the two germline ends. Germline CDR1 reads SNHLY; CDR2 reads FYNNEI. The CDR3 spells CASRGGGAWAFF. Written as DNA, the CDR3 is TGTGCCAGCAGGGGAGGAGGGGCTTGGGCTTTCTTT. Combining the CDR3 with reference TRBV2 and TRBJ1-1 gives the whole variable domain EPEVTQTPSHQVTQMGQEVILRCVPISNHLYFYWYRQILGQKVEFLVSFYNNEISEKSEIFDDQFSVERPDGSNFTLKIRSTKLEDSAMYFCASRGGGAWAFFGQGTRLTVV.

The chain combines TRBV7-4 with TRBJ2-2; D is possibly TRBD2 (5 bases). Germline loops: CDR1 SGHVT, CDR2 SQSDAQ. V lost 1 base to trimming and J lost 10 bases, with 7 bases between them. The CDR3 is 12 residues long. The CDR3 region is CASSLEAVELFF. CDR3 sequence (DNA): TGTGCCAGCAGCTTAGAAGCGGTGGAGCTGTTTTTT.

V is TRBV2 and J is TRBJ2-7, with a possible D match to TRBD2 (5 bases). Trimming left V 4 bases short and J 2 bases short, with 9 bases between. This CDR3 comprises 13 residues. Germline V gene sequence: CDR1 SNHLY, CDR2 FYNNEI. DNA for the CDR3: TGTGCCAGCAGTGGCCGGGGAACCTACGAGCAGTACTTC. It is translated as CASSGRGTYEQYF.

V and J are TRBV11-2 and TRBJ2-7, with 12 positions matching TRBD2. CDR3 length: 15 residues. Germline assignment: CDR1 SGHAT and CDR2 FQNNGV. V shed 2 bases and J 2 bases; nucleotides not matched to a gene: 1. CDR3 sequence (DNA): TGTGCCAGCAGCTTATGGACTAGCGGGGCCTACGAGCAGTACTTC. Its translation: CASSLWTSGAYEQYF.

A single count supports this clone. This chain joins TRBV30 and TRBJ1-1; weak D call: TRBD1 (5 bases). Germline assignment: CDR1 GTSNPN and CDR2 SVGIG (reference sequence). The CDR3 spans 15 residues. V gave up 4 bases and J gave up 3 bases, with 18 bases separating them. The CDR3 coding sequence is TGTGCCTGGAATACGCGGGGGGTGGTGGACACTGAAGCTTTCTTT. Its protein product is CAWNTRGVVDTEAFF.

Only one count was recorded for this clone. The chain recombines TRBV5-8 with TRBJ2-1; possibly TRBD2 for D (5 bases). This CDR3 has 15 amino acids. Trimming removed 2 bases from V and 3 bases from J, with 12 bases in between. Germline V gives CDR1 SGHTS, CDR2 YDEGEE. The chain's CDR3 is CASSLSGLSYNEQFF. The CDR3 coding sequence is TGTGCCAGCAGCTTATCGGGATTAAGCTACAATGAGCAGTTCTTC.

The V gene is TRBV7-9, the J gene TRBJ2-5; 10 positions agree with TRBD2. Germline V gives CDR1 SEHNR, CDR2 FQNEAQ (reference sequence). With V trimmed by 0 bases and J by 1 base, 5 bases remained unmatched. CDR3 length equals 17 residues. The CDR3 spells CASSLAASGSLQETQYF. In DNA, the CDR3 is TGTGCCAGCAGCTTAGCGGCTAGCGGGAGTCTCCAAGAGACCCAGTACTTC.

The V and J genes are TRBV18 and TRBJ2-4; TRBD1 matches at 10 bases. The germline V gene has CDR1 KGHSH and CDR2 LQKENI. With V trimmed by 3 bases and J by 0 bases, 5 bases remained unmatched. This CDR3 is built from 17 residues. The CDR3, as DNA: TGTGCCAGCTCACCCTCGGACAGGGGGGTAGCCAAAAACATTCAGTACTTC. It codes for CASSPSDRGVAKNIQYF.